This T cell receptor (beta chain) was sequenced for a study of regulatory T cells in long-lasting Graves disease. The V segment lost 6 bases and the J segment 6 bases; nucleotides outside the gene matches: 6. The CDR3 totals 14 residues. Looked up from germline, CDR1 is MDHEN and CDR2 is SYDVKM. iRepertoire HTBI primers and Arm-PCR of CDR3 regions built TCR beta libraries. Each CDR3 protein is one row after TCRdb ran MiXCR on the multiplex PCR reads. The sample holds about 440,000 distinct CDR3 sequences, 15% seen once. Time point of the sample: newly diagnosed GD, antithyroid drugs for less than 3 months. PBMC-extracted RNA yielded the TCR library. Criteria from the American Thyroid Association guidelines were applied to diagnose Graves' disease. The same sample was also studied in work on T cells in Graves' hyperthyroidism and ophthalmopathy. From that study: Orbital computed tomography, thyroid ultrasound, serum thyroxine and TRAb, and clinical symptoms together informed the diagnoses. Ophthalmopathy was model-predicted a median about 6 months pre-onset.

Sample: peripheral blood mononuclear cells (PBMCs), taken at new diagnosis, from a patient treated with antithyroid drugs. The receptor's source is a woman aged 25 to 39 with Graves disease. The chain joins TRBV28 to TRBJ2-1; 9 bases are shared with TRBD1. The CDR3 here is CASRPGQGVNEQFF. The CDR3 coding sequence is TGTGCCAGCAGACCGGGACAGGGAGTCAATGAGCAGTTCTTC.